This TCR beta chain was captured in a study of Graves' ophthalmopathy and Graves' hyperthyroidism. This CDR3 spans 11 amino acids. Trimming cost V 6 bases and J 3 bases, with 9 bases left between them. Per germline, CDR1 SQVTM and CDR2 ANQGSEA. Patients in the hyperthyroidism group, adults aged 18 to 65, were newly diagnosed, under 2 months' duration. Clinicians diagnosed using symptoms, serum thyroxine, TRAb, thyroid ultrasound and orbital computed tomography. Amplification of the TCR beta CDR3 regions used RNA transcripts (as template). An initial RT-PCR round employing HTBI primers preceded a second-round multiplex PCR. TCRdb fed the multiplex PCR reads into MiXCR, producing one record per CDR3 protein. The sample yields about 1.1 million distinct CDR3 sequences, about two fifths seen once.

The sequence was collected from an adult man with Graves' hyperthyroidism. Sequencing was carried out using peripheral blood or thyroid tissue (not recorded which). J is TRBJ2-7 and V is TRBV29-1; D call uncertain. In DNA form, the CDR3 reads TGCAGCGTCACGCGAGACTACGAGCAGTACTTC. Amino acid sequence: CSVTRDYEQYF.